This T cell receptor (beta chain) derives from a study of shared clonotypes between healthy human individuals (dated by TCRdb to 2020 to 2021). Context from the whole study: The cohort comprised a couple of women and a few men aged 18 to 49 years. Per donor, leukapheresis produced somewhere between about 0.85 and 10 billion PBMCs. Per donor, three plates each were used for CD4 naive and CD4 memory, two for CD8 naive, and one for CD8 memory. To increase sequencing depth and limit assay-specific biases, TCR repertoire library preparation and sequencing were carried out by different laboratories using diverse techniques. To estimate repertoire size and how much clonotypes are shared between individuals, the study performed deep sequencing of blood TCR repertoires from a handful of healthy adults. What the study reported, not specific to this receptor: Sampling was restricted to blood, and TCR repertoires in tissue are likely to differ from TCR repertoires in blood. The small number of donors limited the genetic and exposure-history diversity represented. Pairwise subsampling indicated that sequencing depth was expected to affect the degree of clonotype sharing among donors. Even with the large sequencing depth, rarefaction of the sorted-subset datasets indicated that sequencing was incomplete. Larger estimated clonotype richness was generally found for naive subsets than for memory subsets. Across a handful of donors, roughly 5.4% of naive CD4, roughly 3.8% of naive CD8, 2.3% of memory CD4, and around 0.4% of memory CD8 clonotypes were shared. Clonotypes shared by all four sorted-subset donors showed higher generation probabilities than non-shared clonotypes.

Healthy HIV-negative adults with no recently reported acute infections or vaccinations were included as donors. Only Caucasian adults living in Nashville, Tennessee, USA were represented among the donors. CD8 memory samples consisted of magnetically selected CD45RO+ cells combined with CCR7-negative CD45RA+ effector memory (TemRA) cells. Blood was obtained by leukapheresis, after which PBMCs were separated by Ficoll-Histopaque density gradient centrifugation and cryopreserved in liquid nitrogen vapor phase. Analytical flow cytometry was used to check the purity and quantity of each magnetically sorted T cell population. From each sorted fraction, genomic DNA was isolated and quantified by UV absorbance on a Nanodrop 2000c. TCR CDR3 regions were amplified from genomic DNA by multiplex PCR using the deep immunoSEQ assay. Genomic DNA extracted from each cell subset was distributed evenly over all wells of several immunoSEQ 96-well plates, and each plate served as one replicate. For sorted subsets, each replicate PCR was loaded with about 200 ng genomic DNA, equivalent to 30,000 to 35,000 T cell genomes. Purified libraries were measured with a Qubit 3.0 fluorometer, size-checked on a Bioanalyzer 2100, and measured again with the KAPA Library Quantification kit. A separate single-read 150-cycle Illumina NextSeq 550 flow cell was used to sequence each immunoSEQ 96-well plate. The paper's processing steps were these. The immunoSEQ output contained only junctional sequences without quality scores, so filtering could not match that applied to full-length reads. To assign V/J genes and CDR3, sequences were annotated using PyIR, a Python wrapper for IgBLAST v1.9, with IMGT germline references. Reads were removed for weak V/J assignments (E-value above 1e-6), missing CDR3, stop codons, out-of-frame junctions, or ambiguous translated residues. A V3J clonotype was defined by an identical inferred V gene, J gene, and CDR3 amino acid sequence. To compute the percentage overlap between repertoires, the number of shared unique clonotypes was divided by the size of the smaller repertoire. Three approaches were used to assess repertoire richness: RTK rarefaction, the Chao1 estimator, and Recon v2.1 estimates of unobserved clonotypes. Generation probabilities were computed with OLGA for all TCRbeta clonotypes obtained by the gDNA method from a few donors. The table comes from immuneACCESS by way of TCRdb, which keeps in-frame sequences with V and J called. Part of the clones is missing from these tables; in studies checked, under half for an unresolved V gene and the rest for unknown reasons. For V, J and clone size, that table is used; D and trimming come from the DNA. This sample comprises roughly 120,000 clones, about 70% of them detected only once. The top ten clones comprise around 24% of the sample.

The CDR1 and CDR2 encoded by the germline V gene are SGHDN and FVKESK. The CDR3 measures 14 amino acids from cysteine to phenylalanine. Only the CDR3 region is kept as DNA, spanning 42 bases read in frame from base 1. V is trimmed back by 4 bases and J by 1 base, and the junction contains 3 bases that no gene match accounts for. Concerning this clone: The clone's antigen remains unknown. The input lacks base qualities; no much larger clone sits a single base away.

The origin of this receptor is a woman aged 25 to 39 in good health. Sequencing was carried out using memory CD8+ T cells sorted from blood. What the cell subset or site label conveys for this sample: CD45RO+ cells pooled with CCR7-negative TemRA cells. The chain is made from TRBV14 and TRBJ2-5; 7 bases in between match TRBD1. The nucleotide sequence is TGTGCCAGCAGCCTGGGACAGATCCAAGAGACCCAGTACTTC. The encoded protein is CASSLGQIQETQYF.